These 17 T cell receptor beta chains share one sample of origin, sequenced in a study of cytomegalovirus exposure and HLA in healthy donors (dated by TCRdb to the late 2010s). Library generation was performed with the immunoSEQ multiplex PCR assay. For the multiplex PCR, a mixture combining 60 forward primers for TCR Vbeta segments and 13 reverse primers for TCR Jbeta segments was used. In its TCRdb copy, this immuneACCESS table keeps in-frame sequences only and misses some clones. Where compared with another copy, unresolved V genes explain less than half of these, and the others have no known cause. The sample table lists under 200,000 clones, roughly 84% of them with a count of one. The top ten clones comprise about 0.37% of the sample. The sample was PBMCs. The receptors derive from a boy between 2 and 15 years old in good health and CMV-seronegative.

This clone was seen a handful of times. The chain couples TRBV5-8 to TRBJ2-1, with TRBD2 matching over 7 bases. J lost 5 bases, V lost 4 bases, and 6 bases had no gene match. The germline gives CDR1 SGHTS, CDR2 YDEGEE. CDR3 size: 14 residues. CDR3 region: CASSMGTNNNEQFF. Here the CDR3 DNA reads TGTGCCAGCAGCATGGGGACTAATAACAATGAGCAGTTCTTC.

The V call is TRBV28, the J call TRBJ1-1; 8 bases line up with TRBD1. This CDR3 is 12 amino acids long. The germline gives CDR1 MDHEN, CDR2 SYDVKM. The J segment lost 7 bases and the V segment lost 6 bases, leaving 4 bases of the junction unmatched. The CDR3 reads CASRDRESEAFF. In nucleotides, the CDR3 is TGTGCCAGCAGGGACAGGGAGAGTGAAGCTTTCTTT. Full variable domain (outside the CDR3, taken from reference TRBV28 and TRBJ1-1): DVKVTQSSRYLVKRTGEKVFLECVQDMDHENMFWYRQDPGLGLRLIYFSYDVKMKEKGDIPEGYSVSREKKERFSLILESASTNQTSMYLCASRDRESEAFFGQGTRLTVV.

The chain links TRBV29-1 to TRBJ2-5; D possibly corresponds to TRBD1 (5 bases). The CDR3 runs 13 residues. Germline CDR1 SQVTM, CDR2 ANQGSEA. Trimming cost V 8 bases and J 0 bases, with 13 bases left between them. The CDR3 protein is CSSVWGYQETQYF. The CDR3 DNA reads TGCAGCTCAGTTTGGGGCTACCAAGAGACCCAGTACTTC.

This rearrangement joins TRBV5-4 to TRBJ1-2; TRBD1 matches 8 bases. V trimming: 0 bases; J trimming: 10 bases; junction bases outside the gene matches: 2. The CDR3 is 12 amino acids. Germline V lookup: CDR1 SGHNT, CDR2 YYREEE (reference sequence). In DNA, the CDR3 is TGTGCCAGCAGCTTGGTTCAGGGGGCCTACACCTTC. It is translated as CASSLVQGAYTF.

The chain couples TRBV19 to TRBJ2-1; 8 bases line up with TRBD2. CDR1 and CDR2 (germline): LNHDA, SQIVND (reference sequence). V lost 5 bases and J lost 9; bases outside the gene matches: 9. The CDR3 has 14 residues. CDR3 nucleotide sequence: TGTGCCAGTAGTTCTCGGACTAGCTCTTTTGAGCAGTTCTTC. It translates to CASSSRTSSFEQFF.

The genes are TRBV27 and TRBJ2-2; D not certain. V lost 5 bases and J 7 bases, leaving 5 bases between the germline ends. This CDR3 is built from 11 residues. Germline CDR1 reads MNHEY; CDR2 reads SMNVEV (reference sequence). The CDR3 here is CASSTYGELFF. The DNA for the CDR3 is TGTGCCAGCAGTACCTACGGGGAGCTGTTTTTT.

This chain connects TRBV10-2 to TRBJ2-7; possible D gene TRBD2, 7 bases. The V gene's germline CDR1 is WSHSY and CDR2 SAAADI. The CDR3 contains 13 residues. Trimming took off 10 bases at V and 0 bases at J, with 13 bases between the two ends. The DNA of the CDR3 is TGCGCCACCATGAGGGGGGGCTCCTACGAGCAGTACTTC. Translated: CATMRGGSYEQYF.

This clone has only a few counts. CDR3 sequence: CASSPITGADELFF. The CDR3 DNA is TGTGCCAGCTCACCAATTACAGGGGCGGACGAACTGTTTTTT. The chain has TRBV18 and TRBJ1-4, with TRBD1 matching over 7 bases. The CDR3 is 14 residues long. The ends lost 2 bases at V and 12 bases at J; junction bases unmatched: 9. Per the germline V gene, CDR1 is KGHSH and CDR2 is LQKENI.

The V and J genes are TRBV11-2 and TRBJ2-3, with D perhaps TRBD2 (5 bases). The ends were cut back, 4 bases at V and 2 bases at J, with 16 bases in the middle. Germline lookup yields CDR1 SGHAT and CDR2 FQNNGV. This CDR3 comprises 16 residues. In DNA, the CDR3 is TGTGCCAGCAGCTGGCGAGGGCTTTCCACCACAGATACGCAGTATTTT. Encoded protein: CASSWRGLSTTDTQYF.

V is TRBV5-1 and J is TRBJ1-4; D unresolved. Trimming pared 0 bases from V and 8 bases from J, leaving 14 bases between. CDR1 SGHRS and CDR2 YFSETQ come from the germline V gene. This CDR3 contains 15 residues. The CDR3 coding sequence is TGCGCCAGCAGCTTGGGAGGCGCCGGTGAGGAAAAACTGTTTTTT. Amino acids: CASSLGGAGEEKLFF.

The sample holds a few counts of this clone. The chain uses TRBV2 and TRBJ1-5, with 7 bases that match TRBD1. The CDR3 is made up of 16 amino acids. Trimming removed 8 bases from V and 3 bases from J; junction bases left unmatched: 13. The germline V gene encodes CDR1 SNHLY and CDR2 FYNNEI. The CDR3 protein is CASGESDRVINQPQHF. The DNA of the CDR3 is TGTGCCAGCGGGGAGTCTGACAGGGTGATCAATCAGCCCCAGCATTTT.

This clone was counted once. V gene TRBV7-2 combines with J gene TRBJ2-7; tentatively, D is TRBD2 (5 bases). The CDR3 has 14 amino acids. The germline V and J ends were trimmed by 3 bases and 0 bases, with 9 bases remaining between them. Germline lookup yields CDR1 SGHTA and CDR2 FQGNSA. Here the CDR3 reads CASSFPTSSYEQYF. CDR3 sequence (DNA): TGTGCCAGCAGCTTCCCAACTAGCTCCTACGAGCAGTACTTC.

CDR3 sequence: CASSLFLWTAESGANVLTF. CDR3 in DNA: TGTGCCAGCAGCTTATTTTTATGGACAGCAGAGTCTGGGGCCAACGTCCTGACTTTC. The rearrangement links TRBV7-2 to TRBJ2-6, with D possibly matching TRBD1 (6 bases). The V end lost 2 bases, the J end lost 1 base, and 18 bases lay between the germline ends. CDR3 length: 19 amino acids. From germline, CDR1 is SGHTA and CDR2 FQGNSA.

The CDR3 reads CASSQPELGGYEQYF. The DNA of the CDR3 is TGCGCCAGCAGCCAACCCGAGCTAGGGGGCTACGAGCAGTACTTC. The V call is TRBV4-1, the J call TRBJ2-7; weak D call: TRBD1 (6 bases). V gave up 2 bases and J gave up 3 bases, with 14 bases separating them. The CDR3 consists of 15 residues. CDR1 is MGHRA, CDR2 YSYEKL, per germline.

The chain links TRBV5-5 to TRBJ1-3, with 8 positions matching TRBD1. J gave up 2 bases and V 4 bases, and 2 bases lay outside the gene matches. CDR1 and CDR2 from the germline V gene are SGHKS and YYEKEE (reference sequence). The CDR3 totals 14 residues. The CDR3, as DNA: TGTGCCAGCAGCGTGACAGGGGCTGGAAACACCATATATTTT. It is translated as CASSVTGAGNTIYF.

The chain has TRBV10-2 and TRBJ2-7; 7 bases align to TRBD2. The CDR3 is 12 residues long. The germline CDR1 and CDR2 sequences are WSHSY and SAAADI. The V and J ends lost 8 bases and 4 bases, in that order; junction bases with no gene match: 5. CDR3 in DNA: TGCGCCAGCGGGCCGGGGGGTTACGAGCAGTACTTC. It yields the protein CASGPGGYEQYF.

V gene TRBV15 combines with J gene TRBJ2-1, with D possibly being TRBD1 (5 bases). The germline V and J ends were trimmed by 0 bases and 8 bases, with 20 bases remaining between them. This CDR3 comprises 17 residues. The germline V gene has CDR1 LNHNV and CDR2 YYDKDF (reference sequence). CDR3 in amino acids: CATSRDRVGSLQDEQFF. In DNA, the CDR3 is TGTGCCACCAGCAGAGATAGGGTGGGCAGCCTACAGGATGAGCAGTTCTTC.